Below are 19 T cell receptor beta chains sequenced from a single sample in a study of blood T cell repertoires in COVID-19. Sequencing was performed with immunoSEQ multiplex PCR; in TCRdb, only in-frame clones are kept and a portion is missing. The sample has around 280,000 clones; about 90% are singletons. The sample was peripheral blood. The receptors come from a woman in her forties or fifties who had recovered from COVID-19.

This chain joins TRBV5-4 and TRBJ2-2; a weak D match, TRBD1 (5 bases). Germline V gene lookup returns CDR1 SGHNT and CDR2 YYREEE (reference sequence). The CDR3 consists of 13 residues. V gave up 4 bases and J gave up 4 bases, with 8 bases separating them. CDR3 sequence reads: CASSTGPTGELFF. DNA of the CDR3: TGTGCCAGCAGCACAGGACCCACCGGGGAGCTGTTTTTT.

The chain couples TRBV28 to TRBJ1-2, with 9 bases fitting TRBD1. V trimming: 5 bases; J trimming: 8 bases; junction bases outside the gene matches: 12. The germline CDR1 and CDR2 sequences are MDHEN and SYDVKM. The CDR3 has 15 residues. The CDR3 loop is CASSTPSEGQGGYTF. The DNA for the CDR3 is TGTGCCAGCAGTACCCCGTCAGAGGGACAGGGAGGCTACACCTTC.

The V and J genes are TRBV7-2 and TRBJ2-3, with no clear D. Trimming left V 5 bases short and J 4 bases short, with 7 bases between. Germline V CDR1 and CDR2: SGHTA, FQGNSA. This CDR3 spans 12 amino acids. The CDR3 spells CASSPVSDTQYF. The CDR3 DNA sequence: TGTGCCAGCAGCCCCGTGTCAGATACGCAGTATTTT.

V gene TRBV30 combines with J gene TRBJ1-2; 8 bases match TRBD1. Germline CDR1 reads GTSNPN; CDR2 reads SVGIG (reference sequence). The CDR3 is 11 residues long. Trimming removed 5 bases from V and 9 bases from J; junction bases left unmatched: 5. CDR3 sequence (DNA): TGTGCCTGGGGGTGGACAGGGAGCTACACCTTC. It translates to CAWGWTGSYTF.

The V and J genes are TRBV5-1 and TRBJ2-1, with 8 bases identical to TRBD2. The V segment lost 3 bases and the J segment 5 bases; nucleotides outside the gene matches: 10. The CDR3 consists of 16 residues. Germline V lookup: CDR1 SGHRS, CDR2 YFSETQ. CDR3 sequence: CASSSPGGALNNEQFF. The CDR3 nucleotides read TGCGCCAGCAGCTCCCCCGGGGGGGCGCTTAACAATGAGCAGTTCTTC. The variable domain in full, completed from reference TRBV5-1 and TRBJ2-1, reads KAGVTQTPRYLIKTRGQQVTLSCSPISGHRSVSWYQQTPGQGLQFLFEYFSETQRNKGNFPGRFSGRQFSNSRSEMNVSTLELGDSALYLCASSSPGGALNNEQFFGPGTRLTVL.

V is TRBV19 and J is TRBJ1-2; D call uncertain. CDR3 size: 14 residues. The germline V gene has CDR1 LNHDA and CDR2 SQIVND (reference sequence). V lost 2 bases and J 1 base, leaving 8 bases between the germline ends. In DNA, the CDR3 is TGTGCCAGTAGTATACAGCAGGTTAACTATGGCTACACCTTC. Amino acids: CASSIQQVNYGYTF.

V usage is TRBV18 and J usage is TRBJ2-7; D might be TRBD2 (5 bases). Trimming took off 4 bases at V and 2 bases at J, with 30 bases between the two ends. The germline V gene has CDR1 KGHSH and CDR2 LQKENI. This CDR3 spans 20 amino acids. Written as DNA, the CDR3 is TGTGCCAGCTCACTTTTTTCTTCGTCGACGTCAGGACTCAAAGCCTACGAGCAGTACTTC. Its translation: CASSLFSSSTSGLKAYEQYF.

As to this clone: One junction end disagrees with the germline gene, perhaps due to a read error. The V gene is TRBV7-7, the J gene TRBJ2-5, with 9 bases identical to TRBD2. Per the germline V gene, CDR1 is SSHAT and CDR2 is FNYEAQ (reference sequence). The CDR3 has 15 amino acids. CDR3 region: CASSTLAGAWETQYF. In DNA form, the CDR3 reads TGTGCTAGCAGCACGTTAGCGGGGGCTTGGGAGACCCAGTACTTC.

The chain couples TRBV7-9 to TRBJ2-7; 11 positions match TRBD2. The CDR3 consists of 16 residues. J gave up 4 bases and V 5 bases, and 10 bases lay outside the gene matches. The germline V gene has CDR1 SEHNR and CDR2 FQNEAQ (reference sequence). CDR3 sequence: CASSPSLAGGIYEQYF. CDR3 sequence (DNA): TGTGCCAGCAGCCCCTCTCTAGCGGGAGGAATATACGAGCAGTACTTC.

The chain recombines TRBV4-2 with TRBJ2-7; 9 bases are shared with TRBD2. J was trimmed by 3 bases and V by 0 bases; bases with no gene match: 3. The CDR3 runs 15 residues. CDR1 LGHNA and CDR2 YNFKEQ come from the germline V gene. The chain's CDR3 is CASSQEASGIYEQYF. CDR3 coding DNA: TGTGCCAGCAGCCAAGAGGCTAGCGGGATCTACGAGCAGTACTTC.

The V call is TRBV4-1, the J call TRBJ2-5; TRBD1 agrees at 8 bases. The CDR3 covers 16 residues. CDR1 MGHRA and CDR2 YSYEKL come from the germline V gene. V lost 3 bases, J lost 1 base, and 7 bases stayed unmatched. CDR3 region: CASSQAPTGAQETQYF. In DNA, the CDR3 is TGCGCCAGCAGCCAGGCCCCGACAGGGGCCCAAGAGACCCAGTACTTC.

V gene TRBV19 combines with J gene TRBJ2-3; 13 positions agree with TRBD2. V was clipped by 3 bases and J by 4 bases; unmatched bases: 4. The germline CDR1 and CDR2 sequences are LNHDA and SQIVND (reference sequence). CDR3 size: 16 residues. The CDR3 loop reads CASSIPTSGGADTQYF. The CDR3 DNA follows: TGTGCCAGTAGTATCCCCACTAGCGGGGGGGCAGATACGCAGTATTTT.

V is TRBV9 and J is TRBJ2-7; D might be TRBD1 (5 bases). V gave up 0 bases and J gave up 3 bases, with 7 bases separating them. Germline V gives CDR1 SGDLS, CDR2 YYNGEE. The CDR3 runs 13 residues. The chain's CDR3 is CASSVADSYEQYF. Here the CDR3 DNA reads TGTGCCAGCAGCGTAGCTGACAGCTACGAGCAGTACTTC.

The chain is built from TRBV20-1 and TRBJ2-6; D is perhaps TRBD1 (6 bases). Germline V gives CDR1 DFQATT, CDR2 SNEGSKA (reference sequence). Trimming took off 3 bases at V and 0 bases at J, with 12 bases between the two ends. This CDR3 region has 16 residues. CDR3 amino acids: CSASDRMFSGANVLTF. CDR3 coding DNA: TGCAGTGCTAGTGACAGGATGTTCTCTGGGGCCAACGTCCTGACTTTC.

The CDR3 nucleotides read TGTGCCAGCAGCCCACCTGGACAGGGGGCTCGTTCACCCCTCCACTTT. It yields the protein CASSPPGQGARSPLHF. The chain uses TRBV9 and TRBJ1-6; 11 positions agree with TRBD1. The ends lost 4 bases at V and 9 bases at J; junction bases unmatched: 9. Germline V gives CDR1 SGDLS, CDR2 YYNGEE. This CDR3 comprises 16 residues. The full variable domain, in which reference TRBV9 and TRBJ1-6 provide the parts outside the CDR3, is DSGVTQTPKHLITATGQRVTLRCSPRSGDLSVYWYQQSLDQGLQFLIQYYNGEERAKGNILERFSAQQFPDLHSELNLSSLELGDSALYFCASSPPGQGARSPLHFGNGTRLTVT.

The chain links TRBV6-5 to TRBJ1-1, with D possibly TRBD1 on 6 matching bases. The V and J ends lost 6 bases and 4 bases respectively, with 15 bases between them. In germline, CDR1 is MNHEY, CDR2 SVGAGI. The CDR3 is 14 residues long. The DNA for the CDR3 is TGTGCCAGCAGACAGAGACAGGCGCGCACTGAAGCTTTCTTT. This sequence encodes CASRQRQARTEAFF.

This clone was counted a few times. The CDR3 nucleotides read TGTGCCAGCAGCTCTCGTCCCCGGGCGTCCCCAGGGGAGACCCAGTACTTC. The encoded protein is CASSSRPRASPGETQYF. The chain links TRBV7-6 to TRBJ2-5, with a tentative D call TRBD1 (5 bases). The CDR3 totals 17 residues. V was clipped by 4 bases and J by 5 bases, with 23 bases between them. Germline CDR1 reads SGHVS; CDR2 reads FNYEAQ.

This chain's CDR3 is CSGTEQGPTEAFF. The CDR3 region has the DNA TGCAGCGGTACCGAACAGGGGCCGACTGAAGCTTTCTTT. The chain couples TRBV29-1 to TRBJ1-1, with 7 bases fitting TRBD1. The V gene's germline CDR1 is SQVTM and CDR2 ANQGSEA. The CDR3 is 13 residues long. The ends lost 7 bases at V and 5 bases at J; junction bases unmatched: 10.

V is TRBV25-1 and J is TRBJ1-2; 9 bases agree with TRBD1. Germline-derived CDR1 and CDR2 are MGHDK and SYGVNS. The J segment lost 4 bases and the V segment lost 6 bases, leaving 9 bases of the junction unmatched. The CDR3 is 15 residues long. Here the CDR3 reads CASSPGADRGYGYTF. In DNA, the CDR3 is TGTGCCAGCAGCCCGGGGGCGGACAGGGGCTATGGCTACACCTTC.